This is a list of T cell receptor beta chains from one sample in a study of cytomegalovirus exposure and HLA in healthy donors. The protocol was immunoSEQ multiplex PCR, while the TCRdb copy is restricted to in-frame clones and leaves out a portion. The table records 200,000 or so clones, around four fifths of them present only once. The specimen was PBMCs. The receptor source for this set is a woman between 50 and 59 years old in good health and CMV-seropositive. Both conserved end residues are part of each CDR3. The D gene is left open where the match is weak. Rows give clone size only sometimes, using once, few, many, or a class for an expanded clone.

V gene	J gene	D gene	clone size	CDR3 DNA	CDR3 protein
TRBV10-3	TRBJ1-2	TRBD1	once	TGTGCCATCAGCGCCGGGACAGGGGATAATGGCTACACCTTC	CAISAGTGDNGYTF
TRBV7-2	TRBJ1-1	NA	NA	TGTGCCAGCAGCTTAGGGGGCCAGACCTACACTGAAGCTTTCTTT	CASSLGGQTYTEAFF
TRBV7-7	TRBJ2-7	TRBD1	few	TGTGCCAGCAGCGCTGGGACAGGGAATGCCTACGAGCAGTACTTC	CASSAGTGNAYEQYF
TRBV6-5	TRBJ2-3	TRBD1	NA	TGTGCCAGCAGCCGGACAGGGATATTGCAAGATACGCAGTATTTT	CASSRTGILQDTQYF
TRBV10-3	TRBJ1-3	NA	NA	TGTGCCATCAGCCGGGACTCCCCAAGCTCTGGAAACACCATATATTTT	CAISRDSPSSGNTIYF
TRBV25-1	TRBJ1-4	NA	NA	TGTGCCAGCAGTCCTCCTGAAGGGGCGGAAGACCTGTTTTTT	CASSPPEGAEDLFF
TRBV7-2	TRBJ1-2	TRBD1	NA	TGTGCCAGCAGCTTGGGACAGGGATCGCTTGGCTACACCTTC	CASSLGQGSLGYTF
TRBV7-2	TRBJ2-3	TRBD2	once	TGTGCCAGCAGCTTTTCTAGCGGGGCGCCATCGAGAACAGATACGCAGTATTTT	CASSFSSGAPSRTDTQYF
TRBV10-2	TRBJ2-1	TRBD1	few	TGCGCCAGCGGAGCACAGGGGTTCGATGAGCAGTTCTTC	CASGAQGFDEQFF
TRBV27	TRBJ1-2	NA	NA	TGTGCCAGCAGTTCACTGGGGGGAGGCTACACCTTC	CASSSLGGGYTF
TRBV9	TRBJ2-2	NA	NA	TGTGCCAGCAGCGTAATAGGGGGTACCGGGGAGCTGTTTTTT	CASSVIGGTGELFF
TRBV7-8	TRBJ2-7	NA	NA	TGTGCCAGCAGCTTGAAGAGGACAGAACACTACGAGCAGTACTTC	CASSLKRTEHYEQYF
TRBV28	TRBJ1-1	NA	NA	TGTGCCAGCAGGTCAGGAAGCATCGCTGAAGCTTTCTTT	CASRSGSIAEAFF
TRBV29-1	TRBJ2-1	NA	NA	TGCAGCGTTGAGCGGGGATCGGGGGAGCAGTTCTTC	CSVERGSGEQFF
TRBV6-6	TRBJ2-3	TRBD1	NA	TGTGCCAGCGAGGGACAGTTCAGCACAGATACGCAGTATTTT	CASEGQFSTDTQYF
TRBV27	TRBJ1-5	NA	NA	TGTGCCAGCAGTTCAGCGGACAGTCGGGATCAGCCCCAGCATTTT	CASSSADSRDQPQHF
TRBV30	TRBJ1-2	NA	NA	TGTGCCTGGAGTTTAACCAGGGGAGCCTCCTATGGCTACACCTTC	CAWSLTRGASYGYTF
TRBV7-2	TRBJ1-2	NA	NA	TGTGCCAGCAGCCTCACCGGTGGAAGGGAGGACTATGGCTACACCTTC	CASSLTGGREDYGYTF
TRBV6-5	TRBJ1-1	TRBD1	NA	TGTGCCAGCAGTTGGGACAGTAACACTGAAGCTTTCTTT	CASSWDSNTEAFF
TRBV5-4	TRBJ1-2	TRBD1	few	TGTGCCAGCAGCCCACAGGGGTCTGGTGGCTACACCTTC	CASSPQGSGGYTF
TRBV18	TRBJ2-1	TRBD2	once	TGTGCCAGCTCAGCGCCGGGACTAGCGGGAGTCCAAGTCTTC	CASSAPGLAGVQVF
TRBV7-2	TRBJ1-1	NA	NA	TGTGCCAGCAGCTTAGGGGCCACTGAAGCTTTCTTT	CASSLGATEAFF
TRBV5-4	TRBJ2-7	NA	once	TGTGCCAGCAGCCGACGGGACTCCAACTACGAGCAGTACTTC	CASSRRDSNYEQYF
TRBV28	TRBJ2-7	TRBD1	NA	TGTGCCAGCAGTGACCACCGGGACAGGGCCAACGAGCAGTACTTC	CASSDHRDRANEQYF
TRBV18	TRBJ2-5	TRBD2	NA	TGTGCCAGCTCACCCGCCGGGACTAGCCGAGAGACCCAGTACTTC	CASSPAGTSRETQYF
TRBV19	TRBJ1-6	NA	NA	TGTGCCAGTAGTATAGGACAAAATTCACCCCTCCACTTT	CASSIGQNSPLHF
TRBV30	TRBJ2-7	NA	NA	TGTGCCTGGAGCCCCCAGGGGGGTGAGCAGTACTTC	CAWSPQGGEQYF
TRBV10-3	TRBJ2-7	TRBD1	NA	TGTGCCATCAGTGAGTCGAACCCCGGGACAGGGCCCTACGAGCAGTACTTC	CAISESNPGTGPYEQYF
TRBV19	TRBJ2-4	NA	few	TGTGCCAGTAGACCCGGTTCGGGGACCAAAAACATTCAGTACTTC	CASRPGSGTKNIQYF
TRBV30	TRBJ1-1	NA	NA	TGTGCCTGGATATACGATCCAGGGGTGAACACTGAAGCTTTCTTT	CAWIYDPGVNTEAFF
TRBV5-1	TRBJ1-2	TRBD1	NA	TGCGCCAGCAGCGTGGGGACAGGGCTTGGCTACACCTTC	CASSVGTGLGYTF
TRBV4-1	TRBJ2-1	TRBD2	NA	TGCGCCAGCAGCCAAGAATGGCTAGCGGCGCTCTCCTACAATGAGCAGTTCTTC	CASSQEWLAALSYNEQFF
TRBV28	TRBJ1-6	TRBD1	few	TGTGCCAGCAGCCGGGACAGCAATTCACCCCTCCACTTT	CASSRDSNSPLHF
TRBV6-5	TRBJ2-7	TRBD2	NA	TGTGCCAGCAGTTACTCGACTAGCGGGAACCACGAGCAGTACTTC	CASSYSTSGNHEQYF
TRBV6-5	TRBJ1-2	TRBD1	NA	TGTGCCAGCAGTTCTTGGGGACAGGTTAACTATGGCTACACCTTC	CASSSWGQVNYGYTF
TRBV9	TRBJ2-3	TRBD2	NA	TGTGCCAGCAGCTCAACACAACCTAGCGGGGGCACCCACCTTCACACAGATACGCAGTATTTT	CASSSTQPSGGTHLHTDTQYF
TRBV25-1	TRBJ1-2	NA	NA	TGTGCCAGCAGTGAAGAGGAGTATGGCTACACCTTC	CASSEEEYGYTF
TRBV5-1	TRBJ2-2	NA	NA	TGCGCCAGCAGCTCAACTTGGAACACCGGGGAGCTGTTTTTT	CASSSTWNTGELFF
TRBV19	TRBJ1-6	NA	NA	TGTGCCACTCGGGACGGGGGAGGAAATTCACCCCTCCACTTT	CATRDGGGNSPLHF
TRBV5-1	TRBJ2-3	TRBD1	NA	TGCGCCAGCAGCCCGGGACAGTTTAGCACAGATACGCAGTATTTT	CASSPGQFSTDTQYF
TRBV29-1	TRBJ2-5	NA	NA	TGCAGCGTTGAACGCCACCGGCTTAGCGGGTACGAGGGGGGGACCCAGTACTTC	CSVERHRLSGYEGGTQYF
TRBV29-1	TRBJ2-3	TRBD2	NA	TGCAGCGTTGACAGAGCGGGAGGGTTCGGGGCAGATACGCAGTATTTT	CSVDRAGGFGADTQYF
TRBV28	TRBJ1-2	NA	NA	TGTGCCAGCAGTTTAGGGGAGGTCTCTGGTGGCTACACCTTC	CASSLGEVSGGYTF
TRBV7-9	TRBJ1-1	NA	NA	TGTGCCAGCAGCTTAGAAGGCAGGGGCACTGAAGCTTTCTTT	CASSLEGRGTEAFF
TRBV5-1	TRBJ2-1	TRBD2	few	TGCGCCAGCAGCTATCTCGGACTAGCGGGAGGAAGTTCCTACAATGAGCAGTTCTTC	CASSYLGLAGGSSYNEQFF
TRBV28	TRBJ2-1	TRBD2	NA	TGTGCCAGCAGTCTTTCTAGCGGCCTCTACAATGAGCAGTTCTTC	CASSLSSGLYNEQFF
TRBV6-5	TRBJ1-5	TRBD1	NA	TGTGCCAGCAGTTCGGACAGGAGCAATCAGCCCCAGCATTTT	CASSSDRSNQPQHF
TRBV6-5	TRBJ1-2	NA	NA	TGTGCCAGCAGTCAATTAGCGCGGGGTGGCTACACCTTC	CASSQLARGGYTF
TRBV2	TRBJ2-5	TRBD2	NA	TGTGCCAGCAGTGAAACGGGGAGGGAGGCCCAGTACTTC	CASSETGREAQYF
TRBV4-1	TRBJ1-1	NA	few	TGCGCCAGCAGCCAGGGGAGGGAAGCTTTCTTT	CASSQGREAFF
TRBV11-3	TRBJ2-5	NA	NA	TGTGCCAGCAGCTTAGATGGCAGGCGCCAAGAGACCCAGTACTTC	CASSLDGRRQETQYF
TRBV18	TRBJ1-1	NA	NA	TGTGCCAGCTCACCAGTTCCGGGTGTCGACACTGAAGCTTTCTTT	CASSPVPGVDTEAFF
TRBV7-9	TRBJ2-2	TRBD2	NA	TGTGCCAGCAGCTTAGGATCCCTTAGCGGGGGCCACACCGGGGAGCTGTTTTTT	CASSLGSLSGGHTGELFF
TRBV2	TRBJ1-2	NA	NA	TGTGCCAGCAGTGATCACAGGGTCCCCCAGGACTATGGCTACACCTTC	CASSDHRVPQDYGYTF
TRBV18	TRBJ1-1	NA	NA	TGTGCCAGCTCACCACGGGCAGGGAAGGACACTGAAGCTTTCTTT	CASSPRAGKDTEAFF
TRBV5-1	TRBJ2-3	TRBD2	NA	TGCGCCAGCAGCCGATCCGGGACTAGCGGAGATACGCAGTATTTT	CASSRSGTSGDTQYF